The 27 T cell receptor beta chains presented below share a single source sample, sequenced in a study of CD8+ T cells in alopecia areata (dated by TCRdb to 2017 to 2018). The library was prepared using the immunoSEQ multiplex PCR assay. For TCR sequencing, RNA was extracted from every sample and reverse transcribed into cDNA to serve as template. In its TCRdb copy, this immuneACCESS table keeps in-frame sequences only and misses some clones. Where compared with another copy, unresolved V genes explain less than half of these, and the others have no known cause. This sample lists 100,000 to 150,000 clones; approximately 58% were detected once. Jointly, the top ten make up approximately 2.6% of the sample. Sequenced sample: CD4+ T cells sorted from blood. The receptors shown here come from a human donor in good health.

For the CDR3, the DNA is TGTGCCTGGAGTAAAACCCCTGGTCCTGGAAACACCATATATTTT. Encoded protein: CAWSKTPGPGNTIYF. This sequence joins TRBV30 and TRBJ1-3; no definite D call. This CDR3 is 15 amino acids long. V gave up 2 bases and J gave up 2 bases, with 13 bases separating them. From germline, CDR1 is GTSNPN and CDR2 SVGIG (reference sequence).

A word on this clone: The sample holds other DNA sequences that translate to the same CDR3. The chain recombines TRBV10-3 with TRBJ1-1; the D gene is possibly TRBD1 (5 bases). The length of the CDR3 is 12 residues. Between the trimmed V and J ends, which lost 6 bases and 2 bases, there was a span of 7 bases. The germline V gene has CDR1 ENHRY and CDR2 SYGVKD. For the CDR3, the DNA is TGTGCCATCAGCACAGGAAACACTGAAGCTTTCTTT. This gives the protein CAISTGNTEAFF.

V and J are TRBV7-2 and TRBJ2-1; weak D call: TRBD2 (6 bases). The CDR3 spans 16 residues. V lost 1 base and J lost 1, with 11 bases in between. Germline V gene lookup returns CDR1 SGHTA and CDR2 FQGNSA. CDR3 region: CASSLVRGISYNEQFF. CDR3 sequence (DNA): TGTGCCAGCAGCTTAGTCCGGGGGATATCCTACAATGAGCAGTTCTTC.

This rearrangement joins TRBV30 to TRBJ1-6; a possible D gene is TRBD1 (6 bases). The CDR3 contains 15 residues. The ends were cut back, 1 base at V and 7 bases at J, with 14 bases in the middle. CDR1 and CDR2 from the germline V gene are GTSNPN and SVGIG (reference sequence). The CDR3 bases are TGTGCCTGGAGTGGTTTGCGGCAGGGGAATTCACCCCTCCACTTT. Its protein is CAWSGLRQGNSPLHF.

This clone has only a few counts. The chain couples TRBV7-2 to TRBJ2-3, with D perhaps matching TRBD2 (5 bases). The CDR3 has 16 amino acids. Trimming stripped 7 bases from V and 0 bases from J, with 17 bases between. Germline values: CDR1 SGHTA, CDR2 FQGNSA. The CDR3 loop reads CASIPPPGLSTDTQYF. As DNA, the CDR3 is TGTGCCAGCATCCCGCCCCCGGGGTTGAGCACAGATACGCAGTATTTT.

The chain combines TRBV6-1 with TRBJ2-4; D is unclear. The germline V and J ends were trimmed by 0 bases and 8 bases, with 8 bases remaining between them. The germline CDR1 and CDR2 sequences are MNHNS and SASEGT. The CDR3 consists of 13 residues. As DNA, the CDR3 is TGTGCCAGCAGTGAAGCTGTTGGTGACATTCAGTACTTC. Translating gives CASSEAVGDIQYF.

This clone was found a few times. J is TRBJ2-7 and V is TRBV29-1; 8 bases match TRBD2. The trim removed 1 base at V and 7 bases at J, leaving 6 bases unmatched. CDR1 is SQVTM and CDR2 is ANQGSEA in the germline V gene. The CDR3 has 13 residues. CDR3 in amino acids: CSVEGDGTREQYF. CDR3 nucleotides: TGCAGCGTTGAAGGGGACGGGACTAGGGAGCAGTACTTC.

The chain is built from TRBV7-9 and TRBJ1-2; D not resolved. The V gene's germline CDR1 is SEHNR and CDR2 FQNEAQ (reference sequence). The CDR3 contains 11 residues. V lost 7 bases, J lost 8 bases, and 11 bases lay in between. In DNA, the CDR3 is TGTGCCAGCACTCGACAAGGCGGCTACACCTTC. It encodes CASTRQGGYTF.

The gene calls are TRBV27 and TRBJ1-5; D perhaps matches TRBD1 (6 bases). This CDR3 has 15 amino acids. The germline CDR1 and CDR2 sequences are MNHEY and SMNVEV (reference sequence). V shed 6 bases and J shed 9 bases, with 21 bases lying between them. In DNA, the CDR3 is TGTGCCAGCAGCCAGAGGGGGGGGTTAAACGCGCCCCAGCATTTT. This translates into CASSQRGGLNAPQHF.

The chain links TRBV19 to TRBJ1-5, with 7 positions matching TRBD1. Germline values: CDR1 LNHDA, CDR2 SQIVND (reference sequence). Trimming at V came to 10 bases and at J to 5 bases, leaving 8 bases not matched to a gene. This CDR3 region has 13 residues. For the CDR3, the DNA is TGTGCCACCACGACAGGGAAGGATCAGCCCCAGCATTTT. This sequence encodes CATTTGKDQPQHF.

A few counts support this clone. The J gene is TRBJ1-1, the V gene TRBV10-3; 8 positions agree with TRBD1. V dropped 6 bases and J dropped 6; count of bases not matched to a gene: 9. Germline CDR1 ENHRY, CDR2 SYGVKD. The CDR3 contains 14 residues. CDR3 DNA sequence: TGTGCCATCAGCCCGACAGGGGATAGCTCTGAAGCTTTCTTT. It codes for CAISPTGDSSEAFF.

In this sample, this clone turned up a few times. The CDR3: CASSGQGASGNTIYF. The CDR3 DNA is TGTGCCAGCAGCGGACAGGGGGCAAGTGGAAACACCATATATTTT. The rearrangement uses TRBV5-6 and TRBJ1-3; 11 nucleotides line up with TRBD1. CDR1 is SGHDT, CDR2 YYEEEE, per germline. The ends lost 4 bases at V and 3 bases at J; junction bases unmatched: 3. This CDR3 is 15 amino acids long.

The gene calls are TRBV4-2 and TRBJ2-5; D is perhaps TRBD2 (6 bases). Germline lookup yields CDR1 LGHNA and CDR2 YNFKEQ. The CDR3 has 15 residues. Trimming shortened V by 0 bases and J by 5 bases, and 13 bases separated the two germline ends. CDR3 sequence: CASSQESPGGETQYF. The CDR3, as DNA: TGTGCCAGCAGCCAAGAAAGCCCCGGAGGGGAGACCCAGTACTTC.

The DNA for the CDR3 is TGTGCCTGGAGTGCAAGACGGGGACTAAATTCACCCCTCCACTTT. It specifies CAWSARRGLNSPLHF. This rearrangement joins TRBV30 to TRBJ1-6; D possibly corresponds to TRBD1 (5 bases). V lost 1 base, J lost 7 bases, and 14 bases lay in between. Looked up from germline, CDR1 is GTSNPN and CDR2 is SVGIG (reference sequence). The CDR3 is 15 amino acids. Looking up the rest from reference TRBV30 and TRBJ1-6 gives the full variable domain: SQTIHQWPATLVQPVGSPLSLECTVEGTSNPNLYWYRQAAGRGLQLLFYSVGIGQISSEVPQNLSASRPQDRQFILSSKKLLLSDSGFYLCAWSARRGLNSPLHFGNGTRLTVT.

The sample holds a few counts of this clone. J is TRBJ2-3 and V is TRBV9, with D possibly matching TRBD1 (5 bases). The length of the CDR3 is 12 residues. Per germline, CDR1 SGDLS and CDR2 YYNGEE. V lost 1 base, J lost 6 bases, and 6 bases lay in between. CDR3 residues: CASSVKGDTQYF. The DNA for the CDR3 is TGTGCCAGCAGCGTAAAGGGGGATACGCAGTATTTT.

This chain joins TRBV27 and TRBJ1-5, with D perhaps matching TRBD1 (6 bases). Germline CDR1 and CDR2: MNHEY and SMNVEV (reference sequence). Trimming removed 6 bases from V and 0 bases from J, with 12 bases in between. The CDR3 runs to 15 residues. The CDR3, as DNA: TGTGCCAGCAGCCTGGGACACCATAGCAATCAGCCCCAGCATTTT. This codes for CASSLGHHSNQPQHF.

As regards this clone: The same CDR3 is also encoded by other DNA sequences in this sample. This chain connects TRBV29-1 to TRBJ1-2; D gene uncertain. The CDR3 extends over 10 amino acids. Deletions cut 4 bases from V and 6 bases from J, with 6 bases between. Germline V lookup: CDR1 SQVTM, CDR2 ANQGSEA. DNA for the CDR3: TGCAGCGTTGGCTGGGATGGCTACACCTTC. Its protein product is CSVGWDGYTF.

In this sample, this clone turned up a few times. This sequence joins TRBV5-1 and TRBJ1-1, with D uncertain. Trimming removed 5 bases at V and 5 bases at J, with 10 bases between. CDR1 is SGHRS, CDR2 YFSETQ, per germline. The CDR3 sequence is 12 residues long. The CDR3 spells CASSSSGTEAFF. The CDR3 nucleotides are TGCGCCAGCAGTTCCTCCGGGACTGAAGCTTTCTTT.

The V and J genes are TRBV13 and TRBJ1-1; TRBD1 aligns across 7 bases. Per germline, CDR1 PRHDT and CDR2 FYEKMQ (reference sequence). The CDR3 length is 14 residues. The ends lost 5 bases at V and 2 bases at J; junction bases unmatched: 5. CDR3 region: CASSAGGRNTEAFF. In DNA, the CDR3 is TGTGCCAGCAGCGCAGGGGGGAGAAACACTGAAGCTTTCTTT.

This clone appeared a few times. The sample carries other DNA sequences with the same CDR3. The chain employs TRBV29-1 and TRBJ1-1, with D unresolved. This CDR3 comprises 12 residues. CDR1 SQVTM and CDR2 ANQGSEA come from the germline V gene. V lost 3 bases to trimming and J lost 0 bases, with 5 bases between them. CDR3 nucleotides: TGCAGCGTTGAGGGCTTGAACACTGAAGCTTTCTTT. Translation: CSVEGLNTEAFF.

V and J are TRBV10-3 and TRBJ2-5; the D gene could be TRBD1 or TRBD2 (5 bases each). Per germline, CDR1 ENHRY and CDR2 SYGVKD. The CDR3 is made up of 12 amino acids. Trimming stripped 6 bases from V and 10 bases from J, with 15 bases between. The CDR3 region is CAISAPGGGQYF. CDR3 in DNA: TGTGCCATCAGCGCCCCCGGTGGGGGCCAGTACTTC.

The chain couples TRBV4-2 to TRBJ2-7; the D call may be TRBD1 or TRBD2 (5 bases each). The V end lost 1 base, the J end lost 5 bases, and 12 bases lay between the germline ends. Germline values: CDR1 LGHNA, CDR2 YNFKEQ. There are 14 residues in the CDR3. The CDR3 loop reads CASSQGGVGHEQYF. The CDR3 coding sequence is TGTGCCAGCAGCCAAGGAGGCGTGGGACACGAGCAGTACTTC.

This chain joins TRBV5-1 and TRBJ2-3; D is unclear. Trimming took off 1 base at V and 1 base at J, with 4 bases between the two ends. This CDR3 is 13 amino acids long. CDR1 and CDR2 from the germline V gene are SGHRS and YFSETQ. The CDR3 DNA reads TGCGCCAGCAGCTTGTGGGGCACAGATACGCAGTATTTT. It specifies CASSLWGTDTQYF.

This sequence joins TRBV5-1 and TRBJ2-7, with 7 bases identical to TRBD2. Losses at the gene ends were 4 bases for V and 5 bases for J; bases not matched to a gene: 9. Germline V gives CDR1 SGHRS, CDR2 YFSETQ. The CDR3 covers 14 residues. Here the CDR3 reads CASSPGSGEHEQYF. Here the CDR3 DNA reads TGCGCCAGCAGCCCTGGAAGCGGGGAACACGAGCAGTACTTC.

V and J are TRBV5-1 and TRBJ1-6; weak D call: TRBD1 (6 bases). Trimming removed 7 bases from V and 11 bases from J, with 16 bases in between. Germline assignment: CDR1 SGHRS and CDR2 YFSETQ. The CDR3 totals 13 residues. This CDR3 is CASSTEGVPPLHF. DNA of the CDR3: TGCGCCAGCTCGACCGAGGGGGTACCACCCCTCCACTTT.

The V and J genes are TRBV11-2 and TRBJ2-7, with D possibly matching TRBD2 (5 bases). CDR1 is SGHAT, CDR2 FQNNGV, per germline. V was clipped by 4 bases and J by 7 bases, with 14 bases between them. This CDR3 is 13 amino acids long. This chain's CDR3 is CASSSRGNWEQYF. The CDR3 region has the DNA TGTGCCAGCAGCTCGAGAGGGAACTGGGAGCAGTACTTC.

This chain links TRBV6-1 with TRBJ2-7; possibly TRBD1 or TRBD2 for D (5 bases each). With 4 bases removed from V and 0 bases from J, the gap between germline ends came to 10 bases. The CDR3 spans 14 residues. CDR1 is MNHNS and CDR2 is SASEGT in the germline V gene. CDR3 in amino acids: CASSVRDPSYEQYF. CDR3 nucleotide sequence: TGTGCCAGCAGTGTCCGGGACCCCTCCTACGAGCAGTACTTC.